The rows below give T cell receptor beta chains drawn from one sample of a study of T-cell reconstitution after alpha-beta-depleted transplantation in children. Using its own MiXCR run on the PCR reads, TCRdb lists one record per CDR3 protein. The table has around 450,000 distinct CDR3 sequences, 43% seen once. This sample comprised PBMCs, obtained before TCRalphabeta/CD19-depleted stem cell transplant. Receptors were obtained from a girl aged 2-9 years with aplastic anemia, due to receive a stem cell transplant. CDR3s include the opening cysteine and the closing phenylalanine or tryptophan. D genes are given only for firm matches. Size values are once, few and many counts, or a class for expanded clones, and some rows have none.

d_gene	v_gene	len	j_gene	abundance	CDR3nt	CDR3aa
.	TRBV5-1	17	TRBJ2-1	.	TGCGCCAGCAGTAGAGGGAGGCTGGGTAGCTCCTACAATGAGCAGTTCTTC	CASSRGRLGSSYNEQFF
TRBD1	TRBV29-1	11	TRBJ2-7	.	TGCAGCGGGGGGACAGCCTACGAGCAGTACTTC	CSGGTAYEQYF
.	TRBV20-1	15	TRBJ2-3	.	TGCAGTGCCCCTCCGGGGGCCGAGCCCACAGATACGCAGTATTTT	CSAPPGAEPTDTQYF
.	TRBV20-1	15	TRBJ2-4	many	TGCAGTGCTAGAGTGGCCCCCAACGCCAAAAACATTCAGTACTTC	CSARVAPNAKNIQYF
.	TRBV18	13	TRBJ1-1	many	TGTGCCAGCTCACCAGGTGGGAACACTGAAGCTTTCTTT	CASSPGGNTEAFF
.	TRBV29-1	12	TRBJ2-1	.	TGCAGCGTCGGGGACCCCTACAATGAGCAGTTCTTC	CSVGDPYNEQFF
.	TRBV6-5	12	TRBJ1-1	many	TGTGCCAGCAGTTCACGGGGGACTGAAGCTTTCTTT	CASSSRGTEAFF
TRBD2	TRBV6-1	14	TRBJ2-7	.	TGTGCCAGCACCCCCGGGACTAGCGGATACGAGCAGTACTTC	CASTPGTSGYEQYF
.	TRBV9	14	TRBJ2-5	many	TGTGCCAGCAGCGTAGGCACCTCACAAGAGACCCAGTACTTC	CASSVGTSQETQYF
.	TRBV5-6	14	TRBJ2-3	once	TGTGCCAGCAGCTCCCCCAGACGCACAGATACGCAGTATTTT	CASSSPRRTDTQYF
.	TRBV12-3/TRBV12-4	17	TRBJ2-4	.	TGTGCCAGCAGTGGAACAGGGTCGGGGATAGCCAAAAACATTCAGTACTTC	CASSGTGSGIAKNIQYF
.	TRBV18	15	TRBJ1-1	many	TGTGCCAGCTCACCGGTGGAAGTAAGGGACACTGAAGCTTTCTTT	CASSPVEVRDTEAFF
.	TRBV20-1	11	TRBJ1-1	.	TGCAGTGCGGGAGCGAACACTGAAGCTTTCTTT	CSAGANTEAFF
TRBD2	TRBV6-5	16	TRBJ2-1	.	TGTGCCAGCAGTTACTCCGGCGGGGGGGCCATCAATGAGCAGTTCTTC	CASSYSGGGAINEQFF
.	TRBV4-1	17	TRBJ2-1	few	TGCGCCAGCAGCCAAGAAACGAGGGGTTTGGGGTACAATGAGCAGTTCTTC	CASSQETRGLGYNEQFF
TRBD1	TRBV12-3/TRBV12-4	16	TRBJ1-2	.	TGTGCCAGCAGTTTAAAGGGACAGGGGAGCCTCTATGGCTACACCTTC	CASSLKGQGSLYGYTF
.	TRBV7-9	12	TRBJ2-5	.	TGTGCCAGCAGCCCCCCAACTCTTCCCCAGTACTTC	CASSPPTLPQYF
.	TRBV12-3/TRBV12-4	14	TRBJ2-5	.	TGTGCCAGCAACGTCCGCCCAGCGGAAGAGACCCAGTACTTC	CASNVRPAEETQYF
.	TRBV7-9	14	TRBJ2-6	many	TGTGCCAGCAGCTTGAATACTGGGGCCAACGTCCTGACTTTC	CASSLNTGANVLTF
.	TRBV7-2	15	TRBJ1-3	many	TGTGCCAGCAGCTTTTCTGGATCCCCTGGAAACACCATATATTTT	CASSFSGSPGNTIYF
.	TRBV12-3/TRBV12-4	18	TRBJ1-3	many	TGTGCCAGCAGTTCAGGCCCGGCAGGACTATTTTCTGGAAACACCATATATTTT	CASSSGPAGLFSGNTIYF
.	TRBV7-9	16	TRBJ1-3	.	TGTGCCAGCAGCTTATCTCAACCGGGCAGGGGAAACACCATATATTTT	CASSLSQPGRGNTIYF
.	TRBV4-2	16	TRBJ1-3	.	.	CASSQVGTGAGNTVYF
TRBD1	TRBV28	15	TRBJ2-3	.	TGTGCCAGCAGTTTAGGGACAGGGTGGACAGATACGCAGTATTTT	CASSLGTGWTDTQYF
TRBD1	TRBV7-2	15	TRBJ1-1	.	TGTGCCAGCAGCATTATGGGACAGCTGAACACTGAAGCTTTCTTT	CASSIMGQLNTEAFF
TRBD2	TRBV7-9	15	TRBJ2-7	.	TGTGCCAGCAGCTCCTCGGGAGGTTGGGCCTACGAGCAGTACTTC	CASSSSGGWAYEQYF
TRBD2	TRBV7-2	16	TRBJ2-1	.	TGTGCCAGGAATGGGGGACTAGCGGTAACCTACAATGAGCAGTTCTTC	CARNGGLAVTYNEQFF
.	TRBV28	15	TRBJ1-1	.	TGTGCCAGCAGTCCGCCGGGGACGAGAGACACTGAAGCTTTCTTT	CASSPPGTRDTEAFF
.	TRBV5-6	17	TRBJ2-2	few	TGTGCCAGCAGACCCCGGACGGGATATTCGAACACCGGGGAGCTGTTTTTT	CASRPRTGYSNTGELFF
.	TRBV10-3	15	TRBJ2-3	once	TGTGCCATCAGTTCCAGGCAACGCAGCACAGATACGCAGTATTTT	CAISSRQRSTDTQYF
TRBD2	TRBV7-3	16	TRBJ2-3	.	TGTGCCAGCAGCTTTCGGGGGGACTCCCCGACAGATACGCAGTATTTT	CASSFRGDSPTDTQYF
.	TRBV6-1	16	TRBJ2-7	.	TGTGCCAGCAGTGTTGATAGGTCAAGCACATCCTACGAGCAGTACTTC	CASSVDRSSTSYEQYF
.	TRBV20-1	14	TRBJ1-1	.	TGCAGTGCTAGGAGGGGGAAACTGAACACTGAAGCTTTCTTT	CSARRGKLNTEAFF
TRBD1	TRBV6-1	13	TRBJ2-3	.	TGTGCCAGCGGGACAGGGACAACAGATACGCAGTATTTT	CASGTGTTDTQYF
TRBD2	TRBV15	16	TRBJ2-1	few	TGTGCCACCGGGGAGGGCCTAGGTCCGGGCTACAATGAGCAGTTCTTC	CATGEGLGPGYNEQFF
TRBD2	TRBV11-2	17	TRBJ2-1	.	TGTGCCAGCAGCGTAAGGACTAGCGGGACAGGTTACAATGAGCAGTTCTTC	CASSVRTSGTGYNEQFF
.	TRBV18	14	TRBJ1-1	.	TGTGCCAGCTCACCCGAACAGGGAAACACTGAAGCTTTCTTT	CASSPEQGNTEAFF
.	TRBV3-1	12	TRBJ1-6	.	TGTGCCAGCAGCCAAGTTGGAGGCACCCTCCACTTT	CASSQVGGTLHF
.	TRBV18	16	TRBJ2-1	few	TGTGCCAGCTCCGCGAGGGGGACTTCCTCAATGTGGGAGCAGTTCTTC	CASSARGTSSMWEQFF
.	TRBV7-6	14	TRBJ2-5	few	TGTGCCAGCAGCCAAACCCGAGATGGAAAGACCCAGTACTTC	CASSQTRDGKTQYF
.	TRBV5-5	13	TRBJ1-2	few	TGTGCCAGCAGCTGGGTCCCGGAATATGGCTACACCTTC	CASSWVPEYGYTF
.	TRBV7-2	15	TRBJ1-1	.	TGTGCCAGCAGCTTAAATCCTCGAGTGGGAACTGAAGCTTTCTTT	CASSLNPRVGTEAFF
.	TRBV28	16	TRBJ2-1	.	TGTGCCAGCAGGCCCGGGTACTGGAGCTCCTACAATGAGCAGTTCTTC	CASRPGYWSSYNEQFF
TRBD2	TRBV7-8	18	TRBJ2-2	few	TGTGCCAGCAGCTTCGGGCCTAGCGGGAGCCGTGGCACCGGGGAGCTGTTTTTT	CASSFGPSGSRGTGELFF
.	TRBV4-3	15	TRBJ2-7	many	TGCGCCAGCAGCCAAGAAGTATCTGGACCCTACGAGCAGTACTTC	CASSQEVSGPYEQYF
.	TRBV15	18	TRBJ2-3	many	TGTGCCACCAGCAGAGCCAACTTGGGCAGGGGACTCACAGATACGCAGTATTTT	CATSRANLGRGLTDTQYF
TRBD2	TRBV9	15	TRBJ2-1	.	TGTGCCAGCAGCGTAGTTAGCGGGGTCCCCAATGAGCAGTTCTTC	CASSVVSGVPNEQFF
.	TRBV28	15	TRBJ2-3	.	TGTGCCAGCAGTTTTCCCGGGACGGGGGCAGATACGCAGTATTTT	CASSFPGTGADTQYF
.	TRBV6-5	13	TRBJ2-2	few	TGTGCCAGCAGTTACCTCGAACGAGGGGAGCTGTTTTTT	CASSYLERGELFF
.	TRBV12-3/TRBV12-4	14	TRBJ2-5	few	TGTGCCAGCCTCTCTAGAGGGGGAAGTGAGACCCAGTACTTC	CASLSRGGSETQYF
.	TRBV11-1	14	TRBJ2-7	.	TGTGCCAGCAGCTCTAAAGGGGCCATGTACGAGCAGTACTTC	CASSSKGAMYEQYF
.	TRBV4-1	15	TRBJ2-7	once	TGCGCCAGCAGCCAAGAATGGCCCAGCCCCTACGAGCAGTACTTC	CASSQEWPSPYEQYF